Listed here are 18 T cell receptor beta chains from one sample, sequenced in a study of blood T cell repertoires in COVID-19. Method: immunoSEQ multiplex PCR; TCRdb's copy keeps in-frame clones and lacks some. The sample contains approximately 260,000 clones, more than 75% of which appear only once. Specimen: PBMCs or T cells enriched from blood (not recorded which). The receptors were gathered from a woman in her forties or fifties who had been exposed to COVID-19.

The genes are TRBV11-2 and TRBJ2-5, with 9 bases fitting TRBD1. Germline lookup yields CDR1 SGHAT and CDR2 FQNNGV. Trimming removed 4 bases from V and 4 bases from J; junction bases left unmatched: 7. The CDR3 contains 15 residues. The CDR3 sequence is CASSWGQGGTETQYF. CDR3 DNA sequence: TGTGCCAGCAGCTGGGGACAGGGAGGGACAGAGACCCAGTACTTC.

The gene calls are TRBV6-5 and TRBJ2-6; TRBD1 is a possible D gene (5 bases). This CDR3 has 15 residues. The germline V gene has CDR1 MNHEY and CDR2 SVGAGI. V was pared by 6 bases and J by 2 bases, with 11 bases between. CDR3 sequence reads: CASSPTGPGANVLTF. Written as DNA, the CDR3 is TGTGCCAGCAGCCCAACAGGTCCTGGGGCCAACGTCCTGACTTTC.

The chain recombines TRBV24-1 with TRBJ2-3; the D gene is possibly TRBD2 (5 bases). V was clipped by 3 bases and J by 1 base, with 7 bases between them. CDR3 length equals 14 residues. Germline values: CDR1 KGHDR, CDR2 SFDVKD. Here the CDR3 DNA reads TGTGCCACCAGTGATAGCGGCGGCACAGATACGCAGTATTTT. Protein product: CATSDSGGTDTQYF.

The chain carries TRBV3-1 (or the pseudogene TRBV3-2) and TRBJ2-2; D remains ambiguous. V lost 3 bases and J 8 bases, leaving 4 bases between the germline ends. Germline CDR1 and CDR2: LGHDT and YNNKEL (reference sequence). There are 11 residues in the CDR3. The CDR3 bases are TGTGCCAGCAGCCACGGGGGGGAGCTGTTTTTT. Amino acid sequence: CASSHGGELFF.

V gene TRBV5-1 combines with J gene TRBJ1-2, with D unclear. V lost 2 bases and J lost 6, with 11 bases in between. The germline gives CDR1 SGHRS, CDR2 YFSETQ. The CDR3 extends over 13 amino acids. CDR3 residues: CASSFDLANGYTF. CDR3 nucleotides: TGCGCCAGCAGCTTTGATCTCGCGAATGGCTACACCTTC.

The J gene is TRBJ2-2, the V gene TRBV6-5; possible D gene TRBD2, 5 bases. Germline V gene sequence: CDR1 MNHEY, CDR2 SVGAGI. Trimming took off 10 bases at V and 3 bases at J, with 12 bases between the two ends. The CDR3 runs 13 residues. The CDR3: CATKRGYTGELFF. The CDR3 DNA is TGTGCCACTAAGCGAGGGTACACCGGGGAGCTGTTTTTT.

This chain uses TRBV3-1 (or the pseudogene TRBV3-2) with TRBJ2-2, with 7 positions matching TRBD2. CDR1 LGHDT and CDR2 YNNKEL come from the germline V gene (reference sequence). The CDR3 spans 18 residues. J was trimmed by 0 bases and V by 3 bases; bases with no gene match: 10. The CDR3 region is CASSHRSRAGANTGELFF. CDR3 bases: TGTGCCAGCAGCCACCGGTCAAGGGCGGGGGCGAACACCGGGGAGCTGTTTTTT.

V is TRBV7-6 and J is TRBJ1-1; no clear D gene. The germline gives CDR1 SGHVS, CDR2 FNYEAQ. The CDR3 is 16 amino acids. The V and J ends lost 1 base and 11 bases respectively, with 23 bases between them. In nucleotides, the CDR3 is TGTGCCAGCAGCTTAGTCCCCGGCCAGGAGGGCGGTGGGGCTTTCTTT. Its translation: CASSLVPGQEGGGAFF.

This clone was found a few times. This rearrangement joins TRBV15 to TRBJ1-1, with a possible D match to TRBD1 (5 bases). V was cut by 0 bases and J by 1 base, with 9 bases left in between. The CDR3 consists of 15 residues. Germline V gene lookup returns CDR1 LNHNV and CDR2 YYDKDF (reference sequence). The CDR3 loop reads CATSRDRRGNTEAFF. CDR3 DNA: TGTGCCACCAGCAGAGACCGGAGGGGGAACACTGAAGCTTTCTTT.

The chain uses TRBV6-4 and TRBJ2-1, with 8 bases lining up with TRBD1. The J segment lost 7 bases and the V segment lost 6 bases, leaving 11 bases of the junction unmatched. The CDR3 is 15 residues long. Germline V gene lookup returns CDR1 MRHNA and CDR2 SNTAGT. CDR3 in DNA: TGTGCCAGCAGCTTGATAATGGACAGGGAAAATGAGCAGTTCTTC. This translates into CASSLIMDRENEQFF.

The chain has TRBV27 and TRBJ2-3; maybe TRBD1 (6 bases). Per the germline V gene, CDR1 is MNHEY and CDR2 is SMNVEV (reference sequence). This CDR3 is 15 amino acids long. Trimming stripped 3 bases from V and 2 bases from J, with 12 bases between. CDR3 nucleotide sequence: TGTGCCAGCAGTTTCTACAGGGCTCCCACAGATACGCAGTATTTT. Protein: CASSFYRAPTDTQYF.

CDR3 in DNA: TGTGCCAGCAGTTTCCAGGGTGACTTATTTAGTTCACCCCTCCACTTT. It specifies CASSFQGDLFSSPLHF. This chain uses TRBV27 with TRBJ1-6; tentative D call: TRBD1 (5 bases). Trimming shortened V by 3 bases and J by 9 bases, and 18 bases separated the two germline ends. The germline CDR1 and CDR2 sequences are MNHEY and SMNVEV (reference sequence). This CDR3 has 16 residues.

This clone occurred a few times. The V and J genes are TRBV12-3 or TRBV12-4 and TRBJ1-1; 9 positions agree with TRBD1. V lost 5 bases to trimming and J lost 10 bases; unmatched junction nucleotides: 5. The CDR3 is 12 residues long. CDR3 nucleotides: TGTGCCAGCAGTCTAGGGACAGGGCGAGCTTTCTTT. This sequence encodes CASSLGTGRAFF.

CDR3 protein: CASSQGQGSLKGYTF. The CDR3 DNA sequence: TGTGCCAGCAGCCAAGGACAGGGAAGTTTGAAGGGCTACACCTTC. This chain uses TRBV3-1 (or the pseudogene TRBV3-2) with TRBJ1-2, with 7 bases aligning to TRBD1. With V trimmed by 1 base and J by 8 bases, 10 bases remained unmatched. The CDR3 runs to 15 residues. The germline V gene has CDR1 LGHDT and CDR2 YNNKEL (reference sequence).

This rearrangement joins TRBV14 to TRBJ2-1; TRBD1 aligns across 8 bases. V lost 7 bases, J lost 6 bases, and 11 bases stayed unmatched. This CDR3 has 15 amino acids. Per the germline V gene, CDR1 is SGHDN and CDR2 is FVKESK. CDR3 sequence: CASNAGTGLGNEQFF. Here the CDR3 DNA reads TGTGCCAGCAACGCCGGGACAGGACTGGGCAATGAGCAGTTCTTC.

The chain links TRBV19 to TRBJ1-3, with D possibly matching TRBD1 (5 bases). Trimming left V 5 bases short and J 4 bases short, with 30 bases between. CDR3 length equals 20 residues. CDR1 is LNHDA and CDR2 is SQIVND in the germline V gene (reference sequence). The CDR3 nucleotides are TGTGCCAGTAGTCCCGAACCGGGACTTCTCTCTTCGGAGTGGGGAAACACCATATATTTT. It yields the protein CASSPEPGLLSSEWGNTIYF.

J is TRBJ1-2 and V is TRBV3-1 (or the pseudogene TRBV3-2); 8 bases agree with TRBD1. V gave up 5 bases and J gave up 8 bases; unmatched junction bases: 4. The germline CDR1 and CDR2 sequences are LGHDT and YNNKEL (reference sequence). The CDR3 is 12 residues long. The CDR3 loop is CASSYRGDGYTF. The DNA of the CDR3 is TGTGCCAGCAGCTACAGGGGGGACGGCTACACCTTC.

This chain connects TRBV11-2 to TRBJ1-1; D ambiguous. The V gene lost 5 bases and the J gene lost 5 bases, with 15 bases spanning the gap. The length of the CDR3 is 14 residues. From germline, CDR1 is SGHAT and CDR2 FQNNGV. The CDR3 sequence is CASSPSPRETEAFF. DNA of the CDR3: TGTGCCAGCAGCCCTTCCCCCCGGGAAACTGAAGCTTTCTTT. Variable domain in full (rest from reference TRBV11-2 and TRBJ1-1): EAGVAQSPRYKIIEKRQSVAFWCNPISGHATLYWYQQILGQGPKLLIQFQNNGVVDDSQLPKDRFSAERLKGVDSTLKIQPAKLEDSAVYLCASSPSPRETEAFFGQGTRLTVV.